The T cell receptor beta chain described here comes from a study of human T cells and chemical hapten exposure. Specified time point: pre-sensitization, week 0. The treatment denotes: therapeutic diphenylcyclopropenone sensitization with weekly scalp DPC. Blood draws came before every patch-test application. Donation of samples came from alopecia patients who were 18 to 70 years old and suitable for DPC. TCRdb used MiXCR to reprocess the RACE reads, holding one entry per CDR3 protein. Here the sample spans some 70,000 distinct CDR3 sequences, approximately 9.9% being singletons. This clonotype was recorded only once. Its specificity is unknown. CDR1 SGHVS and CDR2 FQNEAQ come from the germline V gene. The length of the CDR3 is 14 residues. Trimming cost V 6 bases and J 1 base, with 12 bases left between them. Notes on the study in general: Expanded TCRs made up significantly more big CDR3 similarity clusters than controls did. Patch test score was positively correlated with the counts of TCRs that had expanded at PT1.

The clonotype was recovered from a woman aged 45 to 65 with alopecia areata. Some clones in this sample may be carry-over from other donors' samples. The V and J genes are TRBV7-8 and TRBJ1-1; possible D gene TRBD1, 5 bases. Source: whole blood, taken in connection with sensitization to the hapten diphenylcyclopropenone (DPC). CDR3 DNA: TGTGCCAGCAGGAATGGAGGGACGAACACTGAAGCTTTCTTT. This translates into CASRNGGTNTEAFF.